The next 11 T cell receptor beta chains were all read from a single sample in a study of beta chain features in type 1 diabetes. Every isolated RNA sample was fully reverse transcribed, so sequencing captured expressed TCRB transcripts. Assay used: immunoSEQ multiplex PCR; TCRdb lists only in-frame clones, some missing. Altogether about 150,000 clones are present, roughly 10% being singletons, with the ten largest covering under 2.5%. Specimen: central memory CD4+ T cells from blood. Every receptor here comes from a man aged 18-30 years in good health.

This clone was detected a few times. The chain joins TRBV5-4 to TRBJ2-3; D might be TRBD1 (6 bases). CDR1 is SGHNT, CDR2 YYREEE, per germline (reference sequence). V was cut by 5 bases and J by 1 base, with 8 bases left in between. The CDR3 has 13 residues. The CDR3 coding sequence is TGTGCCAGCAGAGGGGGTGGCACAGATACGCAGTATTTT. Translating gives CASRGGGTDTQYF.

This clone occurred a few times. It may be a read error: a sequence one base away is much more abundant. The V call is TRBV7-3, the J call TRBJ2-2, with D unresolved. CDR3 length equals 12 residues. Germline CDR1 and CDR2: SGHTA and FQGTGA. The germline V and J ends were trimmed by 5 bases and 1 base, with 2 bases remaining between them. CDR3 in DNA: TGTGCCAGCAGCCGGAACACCGGGGAGCTGTTTTTT. This encodes CASSRNTGELFF.

This clone was observed many times. The rearrangement uses TRBV28 and TRBJ1-4; D not certain. Trimming removed 8 bases from V and 2 bases from J, with 12 bases in between. The CDR3 spans 14 residues. Per germline, CDR1 MDHEN and CDR2 SYDVKM. CDR3 loop: CASGRLSTNEKLFF. The CDR3 bases are TGTGCCAGCGGACGTCTCTCCACTAATGAAAAACTGTTTTTT.

This rearrangement joins TRBV6-5 to TRBJ2-7; D is unresolved. With 6 bases removed from V and 3 bases from J, the gap between germline ends came to 12 bases. From germline, CDR1 is MNHEY and CDR2 SVGAGI. CDR3 length: 13 residues. The CDR3: CASSYPLFYEQYF. The CDR3 region has the DNA TGTGCCAGCAGCTATCCCCTCTTCTACGAGCAGTACTTC.

This clone was observed a handful of times. The gene calls are TRBV28 and TRBJ1-3, with D tentatively TRBD1 (5 bases). The CDR3 contains 15 residues. Germline V CDR1 and CDR2: MDHEN, SYDVKM. V was trimmed by 7 bases and J by 3 bases, leaving 16 bases between them. CDR3 sequence: CASTTPQGVGNTIYF. Written as DNA, the CDR3 is TGTGCCAGCACCACCCCCCAGGGTGTTGGAAACACCATATATTTT.

J is TRBJ1-2 and V is TRBV29-1; D gene ambiguous. This CDR3 has 12 residues. In germline, CDR1 is SQVTM, CDR2 ANQGSEA. V lost 1 base, J lost 0 bases, and 3 bases lay in between. The CDR3 nucleotides are TGCAGCGTTGAAGGCACTAACTATGGCTACACCTTC. Amino acids: CSVEGTNYGYTF.

In this sample, this clone turned up a few times. The V gene is TRBV30, the J gene TRBJ1-2; possible D gene TRBD1, 6 bases. The CDR3 length is 13 residues. The germline V gene encodes CDR1 GTSNPN and CDR2 SVGIG (reference sequence). V lost 0 bases and J 4 bases, leaving 9 bases between the germline ends. The CDR3 region is CAWSVTGAYGYTF. The DNA of the CDR3 is TGTGCCTGGAGTGTCACGGGGGCCTATGGCTACACCTTC.

This clone was detected a few times. A much larger clone differs by one base, so this may be a read error. The chain uses TRBV7-9 and TRBJ2-3; no definite D call. CDR1 SEHNR and CDR2 FQNEAQ come from the germline V gene (reference sequence). Between the trimmed V and J ends, which lost 0 bases and 5 bases, there was a span of 0 bases. This CDR3 contains 11 residues. This CDR3 reads CASSLADTQYF. In DNA, the CDR3 is TGTGCCAGCAGCTTAGCAGATACGCAGTATTTT.

The chain joins TRBV29-1 to TRBJ2-3; TRBD2 matches 8 bases. CDR1 and CDR2 (germline): SQVTM, ANQGSEA. The J segment lost 3 bases and the V segment lost 2 bases, leaving 16 bases of the junction unmatched. The CDR3 totals 18 residues. CDR3: CSVEWTRGAGAGTDTQYF. CDR3 nucleotides: TGCAGCGTTGAATGGACGAGGGGAGCGGGAGCAGGGACAGATACGCAGTATTTT.

The chain has TRBV29-1 and TRBJ1-1, with D perhaps TRBD1 (5 bases). Germline CDR1 SQVTM, CDR2 ANQGSEA. The CDR3 consists of 13 residues. Trimming pared 6 bases from V and 1 base from J, leaving 12 bases between. The CDR3 DNA reads as TGCAGCGTGGCACAGACAGCGAACACTGAAGCTTTCTTT. The encoded protein is CSVAQTANTEAFF.

This clone was detected a few times. V usage is TRBV27 and J usage is TRBJ1-6, with D perhaps matching TRBD1 (5 bases). The V gene lost 6 bases and the J gene lost 8 bases, with 20 bases spanning the gap. Germline V gives CDR1 MNHEY, CDR2 SMNVEV (reference sequence). This CDR3 comprises 16 residues. The CDR3 DNA follows: TGTGCCAGCAGACTTGTGGGTGAGGGGTTCCATTCACCCCTCCACTTT. Amino acids: CASRLVGEGFHSPLHF.